The 30 T cell receptor beta chains presented below share a single source sample, sequenced in a study of blood T cell repertoires in COVID-19. Clones were sequenced by immunoSEQ multiplex PCR, and TCRdb holds only the in-frame ones, with some missing. Of around 380,000 clones listed, roughly 86% are singletons. The sample was PBMCs or T cells enriched from blood (not recorded which). Receptor source: a man younger than 45 who had recovered from COVID-19.

The V call is TRBV18, the J call TRBJ1-2; 7 bases fit TRBD1. Trimming took 3 bases from V and 0 from J; bases not matched to a gene: 7. CDR1 and CDR2 from the germline V gene are KGHSH and LQKENI. The CDR3 loop spans 16 amino acids. In nucleotides, the CDR3 is TGTGCCAGCTCACCCCTGGGACAGCTAACTAACTATGGCTACACCTTC. Its translation is CASSPLGQLTNYGYTF.

The rearrangement joins TRBV2 to TRBJ2-3, with D possibly being TRBD2 (5 bases). The CDR3 spans 11 residues. V lost 8 bases, J lost 6 bases, and 9 bases lay in between. Per germline, CDR1 SNHLY and CDR2 FYNNEI. CDR3 loop: CASGGRDTQYF. Written as DNA, the CDR3 is TGTGCCAGCGGAGGACGGGATACGCAGTATTTT.

The V and J genes are TRBV19 and TRBJ2-6; D not resolved. The CDR3 has 17 residues. The V gene lost 3 bases and the J gene lost 0 bases, with 12 bases spanning the gap. Germline CDR1 and CDR2: LNHDA and SQIVND (reference sequence). The chain's CDR3 is CASSIGSLLSGANVLTF. The CDR3 region has the DNA TGTGCCAGTAGTATCGGTTCTCTCCTCTCTGGGGCCAACGTCCTGACTTTC.

This chain links TRBV6-4 with TRBJ2-7, with 8 bases lining up with TRBD1. V dropped 3 bases and J dropped 5; count of bases not matched to a gene: 12. There are 16 residues in the CDR3. CDR1 and CDR2 from the germline V gene are MRHNA and SNTAGT. The CDR3 nucleotides are TGTGCCAGCAGTGAAGGCCCCGACGACAGGGGACACGAGCAGTACTTC. Residues: CASSEGPDDRGHEQYF.

The chain couples TRBV10-2 to TRBJ1-5, with 8 bases that match TRBD1. This CDR3 contains 14 residues. The V gene end was trimmed by 7 bases and the J gene end by 3 bases; junction bases not matched to a gene: 5. The germline V gene encodes CDR1 WSHSY and CDR2 SAAADI. The CDR3 protein is CASKVTGDNQPQHF. CDR3 in DNA: TGCGCCAGCAAAGTGACAGGGGACAATCAGCCCCAGCATTTT.

V and J are TRBV5-1 and TRBJ1-2; D uncertain. The CDR3 extends over 15 amino acids. Per germline, CDR1 SGHRS and CDR2 YFSETQ. The germline V and J ends were trimmed by 0 bases and 8 bases, with 17 bases remaining between them. CDR3 amino acids: CASSLGPGGGDGYTF. Written as DNA, the CDR3 is TGCGCCAGCAGCTTGGGGCCGGGAGGTGGCGACGGCTACACCTTC.

The chain carries TRBV27 and TRBJ1-2; maybe TRBD1 (6 bases). There are 11 residues in the CDR3. V was clipped by 7 bases and J by 5 bases, with 8 bases between them. Germline CDR1 and CDR2: MNHEY and SMNVEV (reference sequence). The CDR3 here is CASKDRYGYTF. In DNA form, the CDR3 reads TGTGCCAGCAAGGACAGATATGGCTACACCTTC.

This chain links TRBV30 with TRBJ2-5; TRBD2 matches 10 bases. V lost 2 bases and J lost 5; bases outside the gene matches: 2. The CDR3 spans 13 residues. Germline CDR1 and CDR2: GTSNPN and SVGIG (reference sequence). The CDR3 here is CAWSRAGGETQYF. CDR3 DNA: TGTGCCTGGAGTAGAGCGGGGGGGGAGACCCAGTACTTC.

The CDR3 DNA reads as TGCGCCAGCGGCTGGTCGGGCAGCGGCTCTGGAAACACCATATATTTT. This codes for CASGWSGSGSGNTIYF. The chain joins TRBV4-1 to TRBJ1-3; no firm D call. Trimming took off 8 bases at V and 0 bases at J, with 17 bases between the two ends. The CDR3 contains 16 residues. CDR1 and CDR2 from the germline V gene are MGHRA and YSYEKL.

This rearrangement joins TRBV7-8 to TRBJ2-1; D might be TRBD1 (6 bases). CDR1 SGHVS and CDR2 FQNEAQ come from the germline V gene. This CDR3 is 15 amino acids long. V was pared by 0 bases and J by 7 bases, with 13 bases between. The CDR3 DNA is TGTGCCAGCAGCTTAGCGGGGGCAGGGAAAAATGAGCAGTTCTTC. This translates into CASSLAGAGKNEQFF.

The CDR3 region has the DNA TGTGCCAGCAGCCTAAGCACGGGACAGCGCTATGGCTACACCTTC. Translating it yields CASSLSTGQRYGYTF. This rearrangement joins TRBV11-2 to TRBJ1-2; 7 bases are a match to TRBD1. Trimming removed 5 bases from V and 4 bases from J; junction bases left unmatched: 10. This CDR3 comprises 15 residues. From germline, CDR1 is SGHAT and CDR2 FQNNGV.

This rearrangement joins TRBV10-3 to TRBJ2-2, with 9 bases identical to TRBD2. Germline V gives CDR1 ENHRY, CDR2 SYGVKD. The CDR3 runs to 17 residues. With V trimmed by 4 bases and J by 0 bases, 6 bases remained unmatched. CDR3 protein: CAISARGGPANTGELFF. CDR3 coding DNA: TGTGCCATCAGTGCGCGGGGGGGGCCCGCGAACACCGGGGAGCTGTTTTTT.

The rearrangement links TRBV3-1 (or the pseudogene TRBV3-2) to TRBJ2-5; the match to TRBD2 covers 11 bases. The germline gives CDR1 LGHDT, CDR2 YNNKEL (reference sequence). The CDR3 totals 15 residues. The J segment lost 2 bases and the V segment lost 6 bases, leaving 5 bases of the junction unmatched. The CDR3 here is CASSLLAGGQETQYF. In DNA, the CDR3 is TGTGCCAGCAGTCTCCTAGCGGGGGGACAAGAGACCCAGTACTTC.

V gene TRBV19 combines with J gene TRBJ2-2; 8 bases line up with TRBD1. V shed 2 bases and J 2 bases; nucleotides not matched to a gene: 1. Germline V gene lookup returns CDR1 LNHDA and CDR2 SQIVND (reference sequence). The CDR3 is 15 amino acids. The CDR3 nucleotides read TGTGCCAGTAGTATACAGGGGGCCAACACCGGGGAGCTGTTTTTT. It translates to CASSIQGANTGELFF.

The J gene is TRBJ2-5, the V gene TRBV7-9, with TRBD2 matching over 9 bases. Trimming cost V 6 bases and J 5 bases; bases outside gene matches: 10. The CDR3 runs 15 residues. The germline gives CDR1 SEHNR, CDR2 FQNEAQ (reference sequence). The CDR3 region has the DNA TGTGCCAGCAGTCCCCGCGGCGGGGGGGCTGAGACCCAGTACTTC. Encoded protein: CASSPRGGGAETQYF.

V and J are TRBV2 and TRBJ1-2, with 9 nucleotides matching TRBD1. Germline CDR1 reads SNHLY; CDR2 reads FYNNEI. The V and J ends lost 5 bases and 8 bases, in that order; junction bases with no gene match: 6. The CDR3 sequence is 13 residues long. DNA for the CDR3: TGTGCCAGCAGTACAGGGGGCGTTTGGGGCTACACCTTC. This sequence encodes CASSTGGVWGYTF.

The chain recombines TRBV10-3 with TRBJ2-1; 7 nucleotides match TRBD2. Germline loops: CDR1 ENHRY, CDR2 SYGVKD. Trimming cost V 3 bases and J 8 bases; bases outside gene matches: 7. The CDR3 contains 14 residues. The CDR3 sequence: CAISEMTSRDEQFF. CDR3 DNA sequence: TGTGCCATCAGTGAAATGACTAGCAGGGATGAGCAGTTCTTC.

CDR3 DNA sequence: TGTGCCAGCTCACCACGCCGGCCCCGACAGGGTCTCCACGAGCAGTACTTC. Amino acid sequence: CASSPRRPRQGLHEQYF. The chain employs TRBV18 and TRBJ2-7, with TRBD1 matching 7 bases. Looked up from germline, CDR1 is KGHSH and CDR2 is LQKENI. Trimming at V came to 1 base and at J to 5 bases, leaving 14 bases not matched to a gene. The CDR3 loop spans 17 amino acids.

The chain uses TRBV7-2 and TRBJ2-5, with D maybe TRBD1 (6 bases). CDR1 and CDR2 from the germline V gene are SGHTA and FQGNSA. This CDR3 has 15 amino acids. The V end lost 1 base, the J end lost 2 bases, and 11 bases lay between the germline ends. The CDR3 nucleotides are TGTGCCAGCAGCTTAGGGGGACATGTACAAGAGACCCAGTACTTC. As protein: CASSLGGHVQETQYF.

The chain employs TRBV18 and TRBJ1-5; 10 bases are shared with TRBD1. The V gene's germline CDR1 is KGHSH and CDR2 LQKENI. V shed 6 bases and J 6 bases; nucleotides not matched to a gene: 8. This CDR3 has 15 amino acids. Written as DNA, the CDR3 is TGTGCCAGCTCCCTCCCCCGGGACAGGGGTCAGCCCCAGCATTTT. It codes for CASSLPRDRGQPQHF.

The genes are TRBV6-1 and TRBJ1-4, with no clear D. From germline, CDR1 is MNHNS and CDR2 SASEGT. The ends were cut back, 2 bases at V and 10 bases at J, with 14 bases in the middle. The CDR3 has 14 amino acids. CDR3 amino acids: CASSETSNPGKLFF. In DNA form, the CDR3 reads TGTGCCAGCAGTGAAACTTCTAATCCGGGAAAACTGTTTTTT.

The V gene is TRBV6-5, the J gene TRBJ1-6; D may be TRBD1 (6 bases). Germline CDR1 is MNHEY and CDR2 is SVGAGI. V lost 7 bases, J lost 5 bases, and 9 bases lay in between. The CDR3 extends over 13 amino acids. The CDR3 coding sequence is TGTGCCAGCATGGGACAAAATAATTCACCCCTCCACTTT. It yields the protein CASMGQNNSPLHF.

The chain couples TRBV4-1 to TRBJ2-2; maybe TRBD2 (6 bases). CDR1 is MGHRA, CDR2 YSYEKL, per germline. V lost 1 base to trimming and J lost 1 base, with 13 bases between them. The CDR3 totals 17 residues. The CDR3 region is CASSQGRGIRNTGELFF. The CDR3 nucleotides read TGCGCCAGCAGCCAAGGACGGGGGATAAGGAACACCGGGGAGCTGTTTTTT.

V is TRBV6-5 and J is TRBJ1-1; unclear D gene. The V gene's germline CDR1 is MNHEY and CDR2 SVGAGI. The CDR3 runs 14 residues. The ends were cut back, 6 bases at V and 0 bases at J, with 11 bases in the middle. DNA of the CDR3: TGTGCCAGCAGCATGACACCCTTGAACACTGAAGCTTTCTTT. It specifies CASSMTPLNTEAFF.

V usage is TRBV7-9 and J usage is TRBJ2-1, with TRBD2 matching over 13 bases. Germline assignment: CDR1 SEHNR and CDR2 FQNEAQ (reference sequence). Trimming at V came to 4 bases and at J to 8 bases, leaving 5 bases not matched to a gene. The CDR3 length is 15 residues. CDR3 sequence: CASSSATSGGYEQFF. The CDR3, as DNA: TGTGCCAGCAGCTCGGCGACTAGCGGGGGGTATGAGCAGTTCTTC.

As DNA, the CDR3 is TGCGCCAGCAGCCCAGGGGGACTAGCGGGGGGAAGGAGCTCCTACAATGAGCAGTTCTTC. Protein sequence: CASSPGGLAGGRSSYNEQFF. The J gene is TRBJ2-1, the V gene TRBV4-1, with 15 bases fitting TRBD2. Germline V CDR1 and CDR2: MGHRA, YSYEKL. V was clipped by 4 bases and J by 0 bases; unmatched bases: 10. There are 20 residues in the CDR3.

A remark on this clone: This sample also contains other DNA sequences that code for the same CDR3. J is TRBJ1-1 and V is TRBV28, with 8 bases identical to TRBD1. V lost 5 bases and J lost 1; bases outside the gene matches: 3. CDR3 length: 14 amino acids. In germline, CDR1 is MDHEN, CDR2 SYDVKM. DNA of the CDR3: TGTGCCAGCAGTCCCGGACAGGGGAACACTGAAGCTTTCTTT. This gives the protein CASSPGQGNTEAFF.

The V and J genes are TRBV7-9 and TRBJ1-2; D remains unclear. Germline V gene sequence: CDR1 SEHNR, CDR2 FQNEAQ (reference sequence). The CDR3 consists of 15 residues. V was clipped by 5 bases and J by 6 bases, with 19 bases between them. CDR3 bases: TGTGCCAGCAGCATCAACCCTCCAGCGGGCGATGGCTACACCTTC. It is translated as CASSINPPAGDGYTF.

This chain links TRBV5-6 with TRBJ2-3; D may be TRBD2 (7 bases). The CDR3 runs 16 residues. Germline V gives CDR1 SGHDT, CDR2 YYEEEE. With 0 bases removed from V and 4 bases from J, the gap between germline ends came to 15 bases. The CDR3 loop is CASSLVWGGGADTQYF. Written as DNA, the CDR3 is TGTGCCAGCAGCTTGGTCTGGGGGGGCGGCGCAGATACGCAGTATTTT.

The rearrangement joins TRBV29-1 to TRBJ2-2; 7 nucleotides line up with TRBD1. Unmatched junction bases numbered 10, after V lost 6 bases and J lost 6 bases. Germline V gene data show CDR1 as SQVTM and CDR2 as ANQGSEA. The CDR3 runs 14 residues. CDR3 residues: CSVRITGTAGELFF. Written as DNA, the CDR3 is TGCAGCGTCAGGATTACAGGGACAGCCGGGGAGCTGTTTTTT.